Listed here are 6 T cell receptor beta chains from one sample, sequenced in a study of blood T cell repertoires in COVID-19. Sequencing was performed with immunoSEQ multiplex PCR; in TCRdb, only in-frame clones are kept and a portion is missing. The table includes approximately 300,000 clones, 80% to 95% detected once. Sequencing input: peripheral blood. The receptor source for this set is a woman in her twenties or thirties with COVID-19, enrolled during active disease.

This clone was seen only once. The rearrangement joins TRBV5-6 to TRBJ1-1; 7 nucleotides agree with TRBD1. Trimming at V came to 2 bases and at J to 3 bases, leaving 13 bases not matched to a gene. The germline V gene has CDR1 SGHDT and CDR2 YYEEEE. This CDR3 is 17 amino acids long. In nucleotides, the CDR3 is TGTGCCAGCAGCTTTCAGGGACAGAGAGGCCTCGACACTGAAGCTTTCTTT. This encodes CASSFQGQRGLDTEAFF.

The chain recombines TRBV5-1 with TRBJ1-1; D is unclear. Germline loops: CDR1 SGHRS, CDR2 YFSETQ. The CDR3 spans 12 residues. With 3 bases removed from V and 0 bases from J, the gap between germline ends came to 3 bases. CDR3 region: CASSSMNTEAFF. The DNA for the CDR3 is TGCGCCAGCAGCTCAATGAACACTGAAGCTTTCTTT. Looking up the rest from reference TRBV5-1 and TRBJ1-1 gives the full variable domain: KAGVTQTPRYLIKTRGQQVTLSCSPISGHRSVSWYQQTPGQGLQFLFEYFSETQRNKGNFPGRFSGRQFSNSRSEMNVSTLELGDSALYLCASSSMNTEAFFGQGTRLTVV.

This chain's CDR3 is CASSTLAGVGETQYF. In DNA form, the CDR3 reads TGCGCCAGCAGCACACTAGCGGGAGTGGGAGAGACCCAGTACTTC. This chain joins TRBV5-1 and TRBJ2-5, with 11 bases aligning to TRBD2. The trim removed 4 bases at V and 4 bases at J, leaving 6 bases unmatched. The V gene's germline CDR1 is SGHRS and CDR2 YFSETQ. CDR3 length: 15 residues.

This chain uses TRBV29-1 with TRBJ2-5, with D uncertain. The CDR3 contains 11 residues. V dropped 7 bases and J dropped 5 bases, with 11 bases sitting between them. Germline CDR1 and CDR2: SQVTM and ANQGSEA. The CDR3 protein is CSAGNGETQYF. The CDR3 nucleotides are TGCAGCGCCGGAAACGGGGAGACCCAGTACTTC.

This sequence joins TRBV5-4 and TRBJ2-1; 8 bases are a match to TRBD1. After removal of 3 bases from V and 0 bases from J, the junction contained 2 bases not matched to a gene. Germline V gene data show CDR1 as SGHNT and CDR2 as YYREEE (reference sequence). CDR3 length equals 15 residues. The CDR3 nucleotides are TGTGCCAGCAGCTGGGACAGGCGCTCCTACAATGAGCAGTTCTTC. This codes for CASSWDRRSYNEQFF.

V is TRBV7-2 and J is TRBJ2-1; TRBD2 matches 9 bases. Germline CDR1 reads SGHTA; CDR2 reads FQGNSA. The CDR3 is 17 residues long. Trimming cost V 11 bases and J 6 bases; bases outside gene matches: 20. This CDR3 is CAVGGGTSLIQGNEQFF. CDR3 sequence (DNA): TGTGCCGTCGGGGGTGGGACTAGCCTTATACAGGGCAATGAGCAGTTCTTC.